This T cell receptor (beta chain) was profiled in a study of long-term antiretroviral therapy in people with HIV. V shed 4 bases, J shed 5 bases, and the junction held 7 bases outside the gene matches. This CDR3 region has 14 residues. From germline, CDR1 is LNHDA and CDR2 SQIVND (reference sequence). An immunoSEQ assay, version v3.0, was performed at survey level. The table came from immunoSEQ multiplex PCR; TCRdb's copy has only in-frame clones and leaves some out. Here the sample spans some 21,000 clones, 65% to 85% being singletons. Sequencing used unsorted PBMCs, obtained about 1.8 years before starting antiretroviral therapy. The receptor comes from a woman aged 40 to 50 with HIV. This rearrangement joins TRBV19 to TRBJ2-5, with 7 bases fitting TRBD1. CDR3 protein: CASSTRQGVETQYF. The DNA for the CDR3 is TGTGCCAGTAGTACCAGACAGGGTGTGGAGACCCAGTACTTC.